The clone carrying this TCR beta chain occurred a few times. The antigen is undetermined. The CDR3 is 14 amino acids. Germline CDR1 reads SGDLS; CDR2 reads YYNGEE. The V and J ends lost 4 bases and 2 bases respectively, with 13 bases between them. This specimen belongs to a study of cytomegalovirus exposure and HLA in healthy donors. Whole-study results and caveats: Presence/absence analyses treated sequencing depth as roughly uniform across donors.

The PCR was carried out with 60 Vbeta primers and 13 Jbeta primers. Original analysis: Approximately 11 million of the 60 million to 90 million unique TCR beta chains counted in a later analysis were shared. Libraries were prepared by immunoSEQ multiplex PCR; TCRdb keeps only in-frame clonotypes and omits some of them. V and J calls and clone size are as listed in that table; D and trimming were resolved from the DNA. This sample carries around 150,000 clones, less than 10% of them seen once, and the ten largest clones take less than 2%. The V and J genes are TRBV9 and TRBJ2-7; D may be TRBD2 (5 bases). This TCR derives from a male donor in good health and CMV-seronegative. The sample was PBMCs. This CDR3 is CASSPWTQPYEQYF. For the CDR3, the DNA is TGTGCCAGCAGCCCCTGGACTCAGCCCTACGAGCAGTACTTC.